The present T cell receptor beta chain was sequenced within a study of blood T cell repertoires in COVID-19. About the study: COVID-19 samples collected from the United States, Italy and Spain covered acute and convalescent phases. Nucleic acid was either cDNA or gDNA, and it came from T cells, B-cell-depleted T cells, or PBMCs.

Living in about two dozen US areas, the participants were between roughly 18 and 90 years of age. Grouping used clinical history reported by participants in a survey and questionnaire. The method was immunoSEQ multiplex PCR; TCRdb's version includes in-frame clones alone and lacks a portion of them. The repertoire holds about 82,000 clones, with around nine tenths as singletons. Germline CDR1 and CDR2: SGHVS and FNYEAQ. V shed 4 bases, J shed 4 bases, and the junction held 13 bases outside the gene matches. The CDR3 length is 17 residues. Material: PBMCs or T cells enriched from blood (not recorded which). V usage is TRBV7-6 and J usage is TRBJ2-1; 7 bases map to TRBD1. This clonotype was obtained from a woman aged 50 to 65 with acute COVID-19. The CDR3 protein is CASSSRNRGRDYNEQFF. CDR3 bases: TGTGCCAGCAGCTCGCGTAACAGGGGCCGGGATTACAATGAGCAGTTCTTC. The full variable domain, with the rest looked up from reference TRBV7-6 and TRBJ2-1, is GAGVSQSPRYKVTKRGQDVALRCDPISGHVSLYWYRQALGQGPEFLTYFNYEAQQDKSGLPNDRFSAERPEGSISTLTIQRTEQRDSAMYRCASSSRNRGRDYNEQFFGPGTRLTVL.